These T cell receptor beta chains were read from a single sample in a study of T cell responses to AZD1222 COVID-19 vaccine. Libraries were prepared by immunoSEQ multiplex PCR; TCRdb keeps only in-frame clonotypes and omits some of them. The table has about 50,000 clones, 88% seen once. The sample here was peripheral blood, taken on day 0 of AZD1222 vaccination. All receptors come from an adult in good health. The CDR3 runs from the conserved cysteine through the conserved F or W. The order of the fields is D gene, V gene, J gene, clone size, CDR3 DNA, CDR3 protein. D genes are given only for firm matches. Size is stated for part of the rows, as once, few or many counts, or as a class when the clone is expanded.

d_gene: TRBD2; v_gene: TRBV3-1/TRBV3-2; j_gene: TRBJ2-2; abundance: -; CDR3nt: TGTGCCAGCAGCCAAGAGGGACTAGCGGGAGCGGGCACCGGGGAGCTGTTTTTT; CDR3aa: CASSQEGLAGAGTGELFF
d_gene: -; v_gene: TRBV28; j_gene: TRBJ2-5; abundance: medium-sized; CDR3nt: TGTGCCAGCAGTTTTTGGGGCCACCAAGAGACCCAGTACTTC; CDR3aa: CASSFWGHQETQYF
d_gene: -; v_gene: TRBV6-5; j_gene: TRBJ2-7; abundance: -; CDR3nt: TGTGCCAGCAGTAGGCTAGCTGGCGAGCAGTACTTC; CDR3aa: CASSRLAGEQYF
d_gene: TRBD1; v_gene: TRBV27; j_gene: TRBJ1-4; abundance: -; CDR3nt: TGTGCCAGCAGTTCGGACAGGGCGGAAAAACTGTTTTTT; CDR3aa: CASSSDRAEKLFF
d_gene: -; v_gene: TRBV11-3; j_gene: TRBJ2-1; abundance: -; CDR3nt: TGTGCCAGCAGCCGAGTCGACAATGAGCAGTTCTTC; CDR3aa: CASSRVDNEQFF
d_gene: -; v_gene: TRBV30; j_gene: TRBJ1-1; abundance: -; CDR3nt: TGTGCCTGGTACACCCGGGCGGTGGGCGCTGAAGCTTTCTTT; CDR3aa: CAWYTRAVGAEAFF
d_gene: -; v_gene: TRBV12-3/TRBV12-4; j_gene: TRBJ1-5; abundance: -; CDR3nt: TGTGCCAGCAGTTTTAAGAGCAATCAGCCCCAGCATTTT; CDR3aa: CASSFKSNQPQHF
d_gene: -; v_gene: TRBV7-8; j_gene: TRBJ2-5; abundance: -; CDR3nt: TGTGCCAGCAGCTTATCGGGGGCGTTTCAGACCCAGTACTTC; CDR3aa: CASSLSGAFQTQYF
d_gene: -; v_gene: TRBV19; j_gene: TRBJ2-3; abundance: -; CDR3nt: TGTGCCAGTAGTATCGAGAGGGACGATACGCAGTATTTT; CDR3aa: CASSIERDDTQYF
d_gene: TRBD1; v_gene: TRBV5-1; j_gene: TRBJ1-5; abundance: -; CDR3nt: TGCGCCAGCAGCCTTGACAGGGGTAGCAATCAGCCCCAGCATTTT; CDR3aa: CASSLDRGSNQPQHF
d_gene: -; v_gene: TRBV30; j_gene: TRBJ2-5; abundance: -; CDR3nt: TGTGCCTGGAGTGGAGGGGGTAAGGAGACCCAGTACTTC; CDR3aa: CAWSGGGKETQYF
d_gene: -; v_gene: TRBV12-2; j_gene: TRBJ1-2; abundance: -; CDR3nt: TGTGCAAGTCGCTCCCGGGACAGGGGTCCCTATGGCTACACCTTC; CDR3aa: CASRSRDRGPYGYTF
d_gene: -; v_gene: TRBV24-1; j_gene: TRBJ1-5; abundance: once; CDR3nt: TGTGCCACCAGTGGGAGTATTGGACAGCCCCAGCATTTT; CDR3aa: CATSGSIGQPQHF
d_gene: TRBD1; v_gene: TRBV25-1; j_gene: TRBJ1-4; abundance: -; CDR3nt: TGTGCCAGCAGTGAGAGAGACAGGGGTTATGAAAAACTGTTTTTT; CDR3aa: CASSERDRGYEKLFF
d_gene: -; v_gene: TRBV6-5; j_gene: TRBJ2-6; abundance: -; CDR3nt: TGTGCCAGCTCTGGGGCCAACGTCCTGACTTTC; CDR3aa: CASSGANVLTF
d_gene: -; v_gene: TRBV2; j_gene: TRBJ1-5; abundance: once; CDR3nt: TGTGCCAGCAGTGATGGGGCGGGGTTGTCGCCCCAGCATTTT; CDR3aa: CASSDGAGLSPQHF
d_gene: TRBD1; v_gene: TRBV14; j_gene: TRBJ2-7; abundance: -; CDR3nt: TGTGCCAGCAGCCTCCGGGACAGGCTAACCTACGAGCAGTACTTC; CDR3aa: CASSLRDRLTYEQYF
d_gene: -; v_gene: TRBV11-3; j_gene: TRBJ2-1; abundance: -; CDR3nt: TGTGCCAGCAGCTCAAGACCCCGCGGGGAGCAGTTCTTC; CDR3aa: CASSSRPRGEQFF
d_gene: -; v_gene: TRBV28; j_gene: TRBJ1-3; abundance: -; CDR3nt: TGTGCCAGCAGACGGGAGTCTGGAAACACCATATATTTT; CDR3aa: CASRRESGNTIYF
d_gene: -; v_gene: TRBV30; j_gene: TRBJ1-2; abundance: -; CDR3nt: TGTGCCTGGAGCTTAGGTGGCTCTAACTATGGCTACACCTTC; CDR3aa: CAWSLGGSNYGYTF
d_gene: TRBD1; v_gene: TRBV19; j_gene: TRBJ2-7; abundance: -; CDR3nt: TGTGCCAGTAGTTCACAGGGGCCCTACGAGCAGTACTTC; CDR3aa: CASSSQGPYEQYF
d_gene: TRBD1; v_gene: TRBV9; j_gene: TRBJ2-3; abundance: once; CDR3nt: TGTGCCAGCAGCAGGATCCCGGGACAGGTTCCAGATACGCAGTATTTT; CDR3aa: CASSRIPGQVPDTQYF
d_gene: -; v_gene: TRBV6-5; j_gene: TRBJ2-3; abundance: -; CDR3nt: TGTGCCAGCAGTTACCCGAGGGCGGGCACAGATACGCAGTATTTT; CDR3aa: CASSYPRAGTDTQYF
d_gene: TRBD1; v_gene: TRBV2; j_gene: TRBJ1-4; abundance: few; CDR3nt: TGTGCCAGTATTGCGACGACAGGGGGAGGAGAAAAACTGTTTTTT; CDR3aa: CASIATTGGGEKLFF
d_gene: -; v_gene: TRBV4-2; j_gene: TRBJ2-7; abundance: -; CDR3nt: TGTGCCAGCAGCCAAGGTCTGGAGACCTACGAGCAGTACTTC; CDR3aa: CASSQGLETYEQYF
d_gene: -; v_gene: TRBV5-4; j_gene: TRBJ2-1; abundance: -; CDR3nt: TGTGCCAGCAGCTTGGGAGGTGGAAGGAACTACAATGAGCAGTTCTTC; CDR3aa: CASSLGGGRNYNEQFF
d_gene: TRBD1; v_gene: TRBV6-1; j_gene: TRBJ2-2; abundance: -; CDR3nt: TGTGCCAGCAGTGAGATACAGGGGGCTGACACCGGGGAGCTGTTTTTT; CDR3aa: CASSEIQGADTGELFF
d_gene: TRBD2; v_gene: TRBV4-2; j_gene: TRBJ2-5; abundance: -; CDR3nt: TGTGCCAGCAGCCCCGACCCAGCGGGAGTCCAAGAGACCCAGTACTTC; CDR3aa: CASSPDPAGVQETQYF
d_gene: -; v_gene: TRBV5-1; j_gene: TRBJ1-5; abundance: -; CDR3nt: TGCGCCAGCAGCTTGGGAACTCTTGGGGGAAATCAGCCCCAGCATTTT; CDR3aa: CASSLGTLGGNQPQHF
d_gene: TRBD1; v_gene: TRBV11-2; j_gene: TRBJ2-7; abundance: -; CDR3nt: TGTGCCAGCAGCTTGCGACAGGGACCGACCTACGAGCAGTACTTC; CDR3aa: CASSLRQGPTYEQYF
d_gene: -; v_gene: TRBV3-1/TRBV3-2; j_gene: TRBJ2-7; abundance: -; CDR3nt: TGTGCCAGCAGCCAAGAACTAGCAGGCTACGAGCAGTACTTC; CDR3aa: CASSQELAGYEQYF
d_gene: -; v_gene: TRBV11-2; j_gene: TRBJ1-1; abundance: -; CDR3nt: TGTGCCAGCAGCTTCCCCGGGACACAAACCCACCAGGCTTTCTTT; CDR3aa: CASSFPGTQTHQAFF
d_gene: TRBD1; v_gene: TRBV6-2/TRBV6-3; j_gene: TRBJ1-6; abundance: once; CDR3nt: TGTGCCAGCAGCCCCGGGACAGGGCGAAATTCACCCCTCCACTTT; CDR3aa: CASSPGTGRNSPLHF
d_gene: -; v_gene: TRBV15; j_gene: TRBJ1-2; abundance: -; CDR3nt: TGTGCCACCAGCAGAGCCGGACAGTCGGTCTATGGCTACACCTTC; CDR3aa: CATSRAGQSVYGYTF
d_gene: TRBD2; v_gene: TRBV6-5; j_gene: TRBJ2-7; abundance: -; CDR3nt: TGTGCCAGCAGGCGACTAGCCCGCTACGAGCAGTACTTC; CDR3aa: CASRRLARYEQYF
d_gene: TRBD1; v_gene: TRBV5-1; j_gene: TRBJ2-2; abundance: few; CDR3nt: TGCGCCAGCAGCTGGGACAGGGCGAACACCGGGGAGCTGTTTTTT; CDR3aa: CASSWDRANTGELFF
d_gene: -; v_gene: TRBV21-1; j_gene: TRBJ2-7; abundance: -; CDR3nt: TGTGCCAGCAGCAAAGGTGGCGGGAGGCCCTACGAGCAGTACTTC; CDR3aa: CASSKGGGRPYEQYF
d_gene: TRBD1; v_gene: TRBV7-9; j_gene: TRBJ2-2; abundance: -; CDR3nt: TGTGCCAGCAGCTTAAGGGGACAGGGTGGCACCGGGGAGCTGTTTTTT; CDR3aa: CASSLRGQGGTGELFF
d_gene: -; v_gene: TRBV12-3/TRBV12-4; j_gene: TRBJ1-2; abundance: few; CDR3nt: TGTGCCAGCAGTTTAACGGGGGCTCGCTACACCTTC; CDR3aa: CASSLTGARYTF
d_gene: TRBD2; v_gene: TRBV18; j_gene: TRBJ2-1; abundance: -; CDR3nt: TGTGCCAGCTCACCGCAGACTAGCGGGTCGGGCAATGAGCAGTTCTTC; CDR3aa: CASSPQTSGSGNEQFF
d_gene: -; v_gene: TRBV6-5; j_gene: TRBJ1-4; abundance: -; CDR3nt: TGTGCCAGCAGCTCGGTGGCTAATGAAAAACTGTTTTTT; CDR3aa: CASSSVANEKLFF
d_gene: -; v_gene: TRBV7-2; j_gene: TRBJ2-6; abundance: -; CDR3nt: TGTGCCAGCAGCTTAGTGGGATCTGGGGCCAACGTCCTGACTTTC; CDR3aa: CASSLVGSGANVLTF
d_gene: -; v_gene: TRBV7-9; j_gene: TRBJ2-7; abundance: -; CDR3nt: TGTGCCAGCAGCCAGCAGACCTACGAGCAGTACTTC; CDR3aa: CASSQQTYEQYF
d_gene: -; v_gene: TRBV5-4; j_gene: TRBJ1-4; abundance: -; CDR3nt: TGTGCCAGCAGCAGCGTTGGGGAAAAACTGTTTTTT; CDR3aa: CASSSVGEKLFF
d_gene: -; v_gene: TRBV7-9; j_gene: TRBJ1-1; abundance: -; CDR3nt: TGTGCCAGCAGCTTAGGAATGTGGCAACCCAGGGTAGAGGGCACTGAAGCTTTCTTT; CDR3aa: CASSLGMWQPRVEGTEAFF
d_gene: -; v_gene: TRBV6-6; j_gene: TRBJ1-6; abundance: -; CDR3nt: TGTGCCAGCAGTCAACAAGCTTCCCTCCACTTT; CDR3aa: CASSQQASLHF
d_gene: -; v_gene: TRBV16; j_gene: TRBJ1-2; abundance: -; CDR3nt: TGTGCCAGCAGCCAATCGGAGGCAAACTTCTATGGCTACACCTTC; CDR3aa: CASSQSEANFYGYTF
d_gene: -; v_gene: TRBV6-4; j_gene: TRBJ1-2; abundance: -; CDR3nt: TGTGCCAGCAGTGACACCCCACAGGCTGGCCCTTATGGCTACACCTTC; CDR3aa: CASSDTPQAGPYGYTF
d_gene: -; v_gene: TRBV11-3; j_gene: TRBJ2-2; abundance: -; CDR3nt: TGTGCCAGCGGGATTAACACCGGGGAGCTGTTTTTT; CDR3aa: CASGINTGELFF
d_gene: -; v_gene: TRBV30; j_gene: TRBJ1-5; abundance: -; CDR3nt: TGTGCCTGGAATCTGGGCCCGGGGGGGCCCCAGCATTTT; CDR3aa: CAWNLGPGGPQHF
d_gene: TRBD1; v_gene: TRBV7-7; j_gene: TRBJ2-5; abundance: -; CDR3nt: TGTGCTAGCAGCTTAGCAGGACAGGGGACGGAGACCCAGTACTTC; CDR3aa: CASSLAGQGTETQYF
d_gene: TRBD1; v_gene: TRBV19; j_gene: TRBJ1-3; abundance: -; CDR3nt: TGTGCCAGTAGTCCCCGGGACAGGGGGCCTGGAAACACCATATATTTT; CDR3aa: CASSPRDRGPGNTIYF
d_gene: -; v_gene: TRBV11-2; j_gene: TRBJ2-1; abundance: -; CDR3nt: TGTGCCAGCAGCTTAGTTAGGGGAGTACTCTCCTACAATGAGCAGTTCTTC; CDR3aa: CASSLVRGVLSYNEQFF
d_gene: -; v_gene: TRBV24-1; j_gene: TRBJ1-1; abundance: -; CDR3nt: TGTGCCACCAGTGATTCACAGGGTGGGTTTGAAGCTTTCTTT; CDR3aa: CATSDSQGGFEAFF